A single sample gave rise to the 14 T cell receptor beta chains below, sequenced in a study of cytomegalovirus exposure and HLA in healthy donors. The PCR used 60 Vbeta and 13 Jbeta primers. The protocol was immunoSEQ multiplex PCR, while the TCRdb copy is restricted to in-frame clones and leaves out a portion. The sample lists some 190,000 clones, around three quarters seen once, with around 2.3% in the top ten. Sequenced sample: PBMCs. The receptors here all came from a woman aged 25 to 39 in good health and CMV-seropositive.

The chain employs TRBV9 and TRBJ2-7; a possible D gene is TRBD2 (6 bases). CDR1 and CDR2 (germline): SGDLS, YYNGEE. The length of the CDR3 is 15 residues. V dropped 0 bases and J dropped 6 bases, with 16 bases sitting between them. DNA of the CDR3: TGTGCCAGCAGCGTAGGAACTAGCATGCCATCCGAGCAGTACTTC. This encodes CASSVGTSMPSEQYF.

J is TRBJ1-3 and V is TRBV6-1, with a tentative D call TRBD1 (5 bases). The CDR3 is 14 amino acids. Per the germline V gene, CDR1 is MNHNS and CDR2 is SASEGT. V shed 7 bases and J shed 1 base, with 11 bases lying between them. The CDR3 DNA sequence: TGTGCCAGCACCTCCGGGGGGTCTGGAAACACCATATATTTT. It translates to CASTSGGSGNTIYF.

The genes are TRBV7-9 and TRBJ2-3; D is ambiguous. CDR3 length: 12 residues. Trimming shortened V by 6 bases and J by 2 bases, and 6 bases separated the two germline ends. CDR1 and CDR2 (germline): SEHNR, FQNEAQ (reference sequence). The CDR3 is CASRTTTDTQYF. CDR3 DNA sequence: TGTGCCAGCAGAACTACCACAGATACGCAGTATTTT.

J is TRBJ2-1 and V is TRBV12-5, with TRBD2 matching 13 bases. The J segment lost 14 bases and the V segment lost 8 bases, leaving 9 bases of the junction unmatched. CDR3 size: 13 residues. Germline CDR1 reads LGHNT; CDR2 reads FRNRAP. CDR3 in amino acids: CASRTSGGSLKFF. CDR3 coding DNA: TGTGCTAGTAGGACTAGCGGGGGCTCACTTAAGTTCTTC.

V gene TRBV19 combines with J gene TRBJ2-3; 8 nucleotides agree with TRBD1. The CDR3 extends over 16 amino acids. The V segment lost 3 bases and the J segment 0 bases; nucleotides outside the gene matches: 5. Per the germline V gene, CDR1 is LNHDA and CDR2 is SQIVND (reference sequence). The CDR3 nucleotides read TGTGCCAGTAGTATCGGGACAGGAATTAGCACAGATACGCAGTATTTT. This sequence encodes CASSIGTGISTDTQYF.

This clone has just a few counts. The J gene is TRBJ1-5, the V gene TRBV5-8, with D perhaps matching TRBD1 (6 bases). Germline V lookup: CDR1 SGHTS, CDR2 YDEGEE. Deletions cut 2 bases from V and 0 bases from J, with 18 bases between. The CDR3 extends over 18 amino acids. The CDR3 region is CASSFGGDSLYSNQPQHF. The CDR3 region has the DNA TGTGCCAGCAGCTTTGGGGGCGACAGCCTGTATAGCAATCAGCCCCAGCATTTT.

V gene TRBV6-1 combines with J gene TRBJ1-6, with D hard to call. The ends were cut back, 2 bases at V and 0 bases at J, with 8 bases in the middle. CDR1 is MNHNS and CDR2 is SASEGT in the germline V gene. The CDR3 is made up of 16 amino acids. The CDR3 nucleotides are TGTGCCAGCAGTGAATGGGAGGGCTCCTATAATTCACCCCTCCACTTT. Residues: CASSEWEGSYNSPLHF.

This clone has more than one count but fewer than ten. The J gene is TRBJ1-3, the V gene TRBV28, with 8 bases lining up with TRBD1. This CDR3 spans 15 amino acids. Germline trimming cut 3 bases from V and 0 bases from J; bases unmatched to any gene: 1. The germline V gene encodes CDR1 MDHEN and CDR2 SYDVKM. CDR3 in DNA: TGTGCCAGCAGTTTGGACAGGGCCTCTGGAAACACCATATATTTT. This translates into CASSLDRASGNTIYF.

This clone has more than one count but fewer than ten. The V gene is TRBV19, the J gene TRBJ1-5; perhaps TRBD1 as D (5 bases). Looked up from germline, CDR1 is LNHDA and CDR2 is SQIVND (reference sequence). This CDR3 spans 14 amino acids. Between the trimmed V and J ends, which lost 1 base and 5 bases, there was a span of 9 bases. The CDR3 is CASSIGTSDQPQHF. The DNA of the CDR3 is TGTGCCAGTAGTATAGGGACAAGCGATCAGCCCCAGCATTTT.

The CDR3, as DNA: TGTGCCAGCAGCGGGGGAGGGACAGGGCTTGGCTATGGCTACACCTTC. As protein: CASSGGGTGLGYGYTF. The chain is built from TRBV5-6 and TRBJ1-2, with 9 bases matching TRBD1. This CDR3 has 16 residues. V was pared by 4 bases and J by 4 bases, with 11 bases of the junction left unmatched. The germline V gene encodes CDR1 SGHDT and CDR2 YYEEEE.

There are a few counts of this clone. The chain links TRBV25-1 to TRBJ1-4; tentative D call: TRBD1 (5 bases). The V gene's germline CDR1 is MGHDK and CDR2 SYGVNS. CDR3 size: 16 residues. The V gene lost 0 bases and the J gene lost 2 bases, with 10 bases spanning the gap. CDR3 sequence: CASSEYRGGTNEKLFF. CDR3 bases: TGTGCCAGCAGTGAATATAGGGGTGGGACTAATGAAAAACTGTTTTTT.

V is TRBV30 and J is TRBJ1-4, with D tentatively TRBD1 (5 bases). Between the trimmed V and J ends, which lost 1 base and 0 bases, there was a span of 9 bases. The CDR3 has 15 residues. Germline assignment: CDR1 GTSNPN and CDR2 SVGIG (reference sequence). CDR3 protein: CAWSGGGATNEKLFF. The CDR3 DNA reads TGTGCCTGGAGTGGTGGGGGGGCAACTAATGAAAAACTGTTTTTT. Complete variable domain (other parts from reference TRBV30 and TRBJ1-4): SQTIHQWPATLVQPVGSPLSLECTVEGTSNPNLYWYRQAAGRGLQLLFYSVGIGQISSEVPQNLSASRPQDRQFILSSKKLLLSDSGFYLCAWSGGGATNEKLFFGSGTQLSVL.

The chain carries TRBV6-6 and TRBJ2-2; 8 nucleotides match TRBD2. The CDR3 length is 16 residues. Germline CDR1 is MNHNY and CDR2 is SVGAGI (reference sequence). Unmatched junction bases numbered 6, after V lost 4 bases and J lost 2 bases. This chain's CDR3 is CASSSSGGHNTGELFF. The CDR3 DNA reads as TGTGCCAGCAGTTCGTCGGGGGGGCATAACACCGGGGAGCTGTTTTTT.

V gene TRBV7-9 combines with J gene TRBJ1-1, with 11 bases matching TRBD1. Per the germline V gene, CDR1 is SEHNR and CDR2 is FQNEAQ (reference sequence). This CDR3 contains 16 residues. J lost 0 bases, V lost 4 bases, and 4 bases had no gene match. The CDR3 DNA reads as TGTGCCAGCAGCTCGGGACAGGGGGGTTTGAACACTGAAGCTTTCTTT. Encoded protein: CASSSGQGGLNTEAFF.